What follows are 10 T cell receptor beta chains derived from one specimen sequenced in a study of T cell changes during pregnancy in multiple sclerosis. Sequenced by immunoSEQ multiplex PCR; TCRdb stores in-frame clones only, minus some. In the table there are around 110,000 clones, less than 95% of which are singletons. The starting material was peripheral blood, obtained before pregnancy. The receptors stem from a female donor with multiple sclerosis, enrolled in a pregnancy study.

The chain links TRBV5-8 to TRBJ2-1; 11 nucleotides match TRBD2. Trimming cost V 0 bases and J 7 bases; bases outside gene matches: 9. The CDR3 totals 17 residues. CDR1 SGHTS and CDR2 YDEGEE come from the germline V gene. The CDR3 DNA sequence: TGTGCCAGCAGCTTGGGAGTAGCGGGAGGGCCCTGGAATGAGCAGTTCTTC. Amino acids: CASSLGVAGGPWNEQFF.

The gene calls are TRBV18 and TRBJ2-6, with D possibly matching TRBD1 (6 bases). V was clipped by 5 bases and J by 5 bases, with 28 bases between them. The CDR3 contains 20 residues. Germline V gene data show CDR1 as KGHSH and CDR2 as LQKENI. This CDR3 is CASSFLGDIYLQSRANVLTF. CDR3 coding DNA: TGTGCCAGCTCATTTCTCGGGGACATTTATTTACAAAGTCGGGCCAACGTCCTGACTTTC.

V and J are TRBV10-3 and TRBJ1-1, with D possibly being TRBD1 (6 bases). CDR1 and CDR2 (germline): ENHRY, SYGVKD. V was trimmed by 7 bases and J by 8 bases, leaving 20 bases between them. The CDR3 extends over 14 amino acids. The CDR3 DNA sequence: TGTGCCATCAAGCAAGACGGCCCTACAGGGGAAGCTTTCTTT. Its protein is CAIKQDGPTGEAFF.

This clone came up once. The chain combines TRBV4-1 with TRBJ1-2; D is possibly TRBD1 (6 bases). Germline loops: CDR1 MGHRA, CDR2 YSYEKL. The ends were cut back, 0 bases at V and 2 bases at J, with 13 bases in the middle. This CDR3 is 16 amino acids long. DNA of the CDR3: TGCGCCAGCAGCCAAGATCTCAACAGGGCCAACTATGGCTACACCTTC. Protein sequence: CASSQDLNRANYGYTF.

J is TRBJ1-5 and V is TRBV7-2; no firm D call. CDR1 SGHTA and CDR2 FQGNSA come from the germline V gene. V was trimmed by 3 bases and J by 1 base, leaving 13 bases between them. This CDR3 has 16 residues. The CDR3 DNA sequence: TGTGCCAGCAGCTTCCGAAGACATGGCAGCAATCAGCCCCAGCATTTT. Amino acids: CASSFRRHGSNQPQHF.

The chain carries TRBV19 and TRBJ2-3; perhaps TRBD2 as D (5 bases). The germline CDR1 and CDR2 sequences are LNHDA and SQIVND (reference sequence). The CDR3 has 12 amino acids. V lost 5 bases, J lost 6 bases, and 9 bases lay in between. The CDR3 DNA reads TGTGCCAGTAGTTCCGAGGGTGATACGCAGTATTTT. This sequence encodes CASSSEGDTQYF.

CDR3 amino acids: CASSPTPGGSYNEQFF. The CDR3 DNA reads TGTGCCAGCAGCCCCACCCCCGGCGGGTCCTACAATGAGCAGTTCTTC. J is TRBJ2-1 and V is TRBV7-9, with TRBD2 as a possible D gene (5 bases). Trimming removed 5 bases from V and 1 base from J, with 15 bases in between. The germline gives CDR1 SEHNR, CDR2 FQNEAQ (reference sequence). There are 16 residues in the CDR3.

This chain connects TRBV19 to TRBJ1-5; TRBD1 matches 7 bases. Germline values: CDR1 LNHDA, CDR2 SQIVND (reference sequence). The CDR3 covers 14 residues. Trimming removed 5 bases from V and 4 bases from J; junction bases left unmatched: 5. The CDR3, as DNA: TGTGCCAGTAGTTCGGGACAGCGAAATCAGCCCCAGCATTTT. Amino acid sequence: CASSSGQRNQPQHF.

The rearrangement links TRBV21-1 to TRBJ2-4; the table names TRBD1, a call not compared with the DNA. TRBV21-1 is noted as a pseudogene. CDR3 length: 17 amino acids. CDR3 in amino acids: CASSAGTGSAAKNIQYF. The CDR3 nucleotides are TGTGCCAGCAGCGCCGGGACAGGGTCGGCGGCCAAAAACATTCAGTACTTC.

The genes are TRBV27 and TRBJ1-1; D is unclear. Germline assignment: CDR1 MNHEY and CDR2 SMNVEV (reference sequence). Trimming removed 7 bases at V and 1 base at J, with 25 bases between. This CDR3 comprises 18 residues. In DNA, the CDR3 is TGTGCCAGCATCAAACTTGGTGGTCAGGCCCTATGGAACACTGAAGCTTTCTTT. This sequence encodes CASIKLGGQALWNTEAFF.